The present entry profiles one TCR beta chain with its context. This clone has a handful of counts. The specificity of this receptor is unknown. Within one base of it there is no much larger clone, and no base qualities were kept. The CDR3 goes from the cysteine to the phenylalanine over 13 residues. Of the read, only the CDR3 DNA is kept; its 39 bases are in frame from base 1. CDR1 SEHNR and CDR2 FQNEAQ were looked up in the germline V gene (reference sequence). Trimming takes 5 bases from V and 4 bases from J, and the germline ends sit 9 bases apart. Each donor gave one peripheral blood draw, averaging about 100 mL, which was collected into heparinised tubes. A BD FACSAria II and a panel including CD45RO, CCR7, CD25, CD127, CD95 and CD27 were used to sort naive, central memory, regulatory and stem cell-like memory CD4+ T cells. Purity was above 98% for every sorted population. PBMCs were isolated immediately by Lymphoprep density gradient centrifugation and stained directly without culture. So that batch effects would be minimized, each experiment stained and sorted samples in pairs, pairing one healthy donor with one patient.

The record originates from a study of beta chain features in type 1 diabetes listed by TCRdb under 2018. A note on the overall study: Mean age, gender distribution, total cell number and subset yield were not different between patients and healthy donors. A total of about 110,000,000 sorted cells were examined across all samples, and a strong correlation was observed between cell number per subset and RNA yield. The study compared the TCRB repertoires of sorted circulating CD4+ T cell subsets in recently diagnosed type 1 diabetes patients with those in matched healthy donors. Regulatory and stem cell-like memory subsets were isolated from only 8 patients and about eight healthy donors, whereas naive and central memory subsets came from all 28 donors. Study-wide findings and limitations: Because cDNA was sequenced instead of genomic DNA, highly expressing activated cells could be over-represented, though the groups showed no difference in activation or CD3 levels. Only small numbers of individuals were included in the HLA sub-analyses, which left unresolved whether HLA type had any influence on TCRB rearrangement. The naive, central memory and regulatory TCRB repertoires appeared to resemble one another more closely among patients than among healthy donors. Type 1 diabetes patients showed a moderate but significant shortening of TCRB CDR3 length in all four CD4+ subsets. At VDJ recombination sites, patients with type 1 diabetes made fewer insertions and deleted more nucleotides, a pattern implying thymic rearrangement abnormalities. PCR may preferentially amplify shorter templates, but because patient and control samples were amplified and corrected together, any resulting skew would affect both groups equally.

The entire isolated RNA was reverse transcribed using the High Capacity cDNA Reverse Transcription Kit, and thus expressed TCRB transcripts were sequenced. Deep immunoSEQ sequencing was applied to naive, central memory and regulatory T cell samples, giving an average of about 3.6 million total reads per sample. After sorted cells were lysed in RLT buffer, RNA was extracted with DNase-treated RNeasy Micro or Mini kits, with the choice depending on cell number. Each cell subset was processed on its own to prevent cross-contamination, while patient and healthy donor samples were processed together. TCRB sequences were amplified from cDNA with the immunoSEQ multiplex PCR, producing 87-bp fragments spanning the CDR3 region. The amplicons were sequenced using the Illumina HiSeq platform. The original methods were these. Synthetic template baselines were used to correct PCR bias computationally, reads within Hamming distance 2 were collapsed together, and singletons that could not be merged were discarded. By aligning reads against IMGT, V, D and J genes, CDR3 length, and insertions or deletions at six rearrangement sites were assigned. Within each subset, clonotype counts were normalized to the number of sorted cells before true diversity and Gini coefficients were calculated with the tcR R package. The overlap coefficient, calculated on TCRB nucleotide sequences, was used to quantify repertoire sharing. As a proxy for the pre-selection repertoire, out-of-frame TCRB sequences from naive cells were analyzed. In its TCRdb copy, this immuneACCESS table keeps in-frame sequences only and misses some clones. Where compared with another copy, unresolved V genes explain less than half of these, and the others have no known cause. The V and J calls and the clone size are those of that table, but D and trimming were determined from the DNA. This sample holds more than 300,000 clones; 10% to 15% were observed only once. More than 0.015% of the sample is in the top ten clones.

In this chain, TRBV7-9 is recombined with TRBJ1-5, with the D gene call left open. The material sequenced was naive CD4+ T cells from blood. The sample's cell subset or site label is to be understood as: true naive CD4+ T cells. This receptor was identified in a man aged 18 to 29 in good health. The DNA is TGTGCCAGCAGCCCGACGGAGAATCAGCCCCAGCATTTT. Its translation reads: CASSPTENQPQHF.